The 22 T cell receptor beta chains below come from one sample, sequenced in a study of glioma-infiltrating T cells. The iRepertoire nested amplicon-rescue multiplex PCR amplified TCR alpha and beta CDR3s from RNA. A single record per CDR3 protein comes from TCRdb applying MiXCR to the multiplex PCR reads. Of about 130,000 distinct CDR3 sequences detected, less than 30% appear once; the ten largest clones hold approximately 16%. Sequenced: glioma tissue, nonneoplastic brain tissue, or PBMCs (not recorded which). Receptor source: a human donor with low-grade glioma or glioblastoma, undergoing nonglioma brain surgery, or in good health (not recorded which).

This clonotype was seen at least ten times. The CDR3 DNA reads TGTGCCAGCAGCCCGACTAGCGGGAGTGGGAATGAGCAGTTCTTC. Protein product: CASSPTSGSGNEQFF. V and J are TRBV3-1 and TRBJ2-1; TRBD2 matches 12 bases. This CDR3 has 15 amino acids. Germline CDR1 is LGHDT and CDR2 is YNNKEL (reference sequence). V shed 4 bases, J shed 7 bases, and the junction held 5 bases outside the gene matches.

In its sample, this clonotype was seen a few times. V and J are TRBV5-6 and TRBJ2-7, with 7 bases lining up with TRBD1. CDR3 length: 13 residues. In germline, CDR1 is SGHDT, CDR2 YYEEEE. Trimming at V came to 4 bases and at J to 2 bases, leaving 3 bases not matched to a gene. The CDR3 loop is CASSETGTYEQYF. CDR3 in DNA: TGTGCCAGCAGCGAGACAGGGACCTACGAGCAGTACTTC. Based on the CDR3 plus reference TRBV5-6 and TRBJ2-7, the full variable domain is DAGVTQSPTHLIKTRGQQVTLRCSPKSGHDTVSWYQQALGQGPQFIFQYYEEEERQRGNFPDRFSGHQFPNYSSELNVNALLLGDSALYLCASSETGTYEQYFGPGTRLTVT.

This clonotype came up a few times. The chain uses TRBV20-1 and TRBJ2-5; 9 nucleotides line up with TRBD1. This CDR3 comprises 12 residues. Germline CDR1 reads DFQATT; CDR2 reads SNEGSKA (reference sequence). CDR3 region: CRVGQGQETQYF. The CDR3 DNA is TGCAGGGTGGGACAGGGCCAAGAGACCCAGTACTTC.

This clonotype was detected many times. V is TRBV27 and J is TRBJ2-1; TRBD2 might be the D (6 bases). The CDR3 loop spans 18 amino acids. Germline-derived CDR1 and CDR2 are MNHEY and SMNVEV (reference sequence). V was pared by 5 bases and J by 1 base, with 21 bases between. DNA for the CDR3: TGTGCCAGCAGTCCTGGTCTGGAAGAGCGGGCATCCTACAATGAGCAGTTCTTC. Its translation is CASSPGLEERASYNEQFF.

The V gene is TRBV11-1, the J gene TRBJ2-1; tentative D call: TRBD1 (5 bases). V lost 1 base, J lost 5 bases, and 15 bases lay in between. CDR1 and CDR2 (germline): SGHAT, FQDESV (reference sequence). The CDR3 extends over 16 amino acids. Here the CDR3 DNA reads TGTGCCAGCAGCTTAGTATGGGGCCCCCCAAACAATGAGCAGTTCTTC. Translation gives CASSLVWGPPNNEQFF.

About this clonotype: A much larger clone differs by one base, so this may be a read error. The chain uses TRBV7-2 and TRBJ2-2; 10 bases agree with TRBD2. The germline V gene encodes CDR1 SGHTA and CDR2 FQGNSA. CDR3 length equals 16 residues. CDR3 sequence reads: CANSWTSGSNTGELFF. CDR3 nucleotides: TGTGCCAACAGCTGGACTAGCGGCTCGAACACCGGGGAGCTGTTTTTT.

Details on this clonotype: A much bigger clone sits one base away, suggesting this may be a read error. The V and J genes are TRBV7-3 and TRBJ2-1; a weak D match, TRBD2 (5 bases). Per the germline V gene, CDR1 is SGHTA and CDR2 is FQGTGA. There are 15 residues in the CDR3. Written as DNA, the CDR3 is TGTGCCAGCAGCTTAACGTCTAGCTCCTACGATGAGCAGTTCTTC. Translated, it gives CASSLTSSSYDEQFF.

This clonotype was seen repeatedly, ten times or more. The CDR3 sequence: CASSRGGAPYEQYF. The CDR3, as DNA: TGTGCCAGCAGCCGGGGGGGGGCCCCTTACGAGCAGTACTTC. The V call is TRBV28, the J call TRBJ2-7; TRBD2 aligns across 8 bases. The CDR3 has 14 amino acids. Per germline, CDR1 MDHEN and CDR2 SYDVKM. The V and J ends lost 6 bases and 4 bases, in that order; junction bases with no gene match: 8.

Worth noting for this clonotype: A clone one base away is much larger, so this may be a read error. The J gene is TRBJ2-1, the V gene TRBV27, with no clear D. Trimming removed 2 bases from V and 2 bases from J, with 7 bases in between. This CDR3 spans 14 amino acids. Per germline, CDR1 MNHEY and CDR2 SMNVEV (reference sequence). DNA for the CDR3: TGTGCCAGCAGTTTACGCCCGCCCTACAATGAGCAGTTCTTC. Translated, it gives CASSLRPPYNEQFF.

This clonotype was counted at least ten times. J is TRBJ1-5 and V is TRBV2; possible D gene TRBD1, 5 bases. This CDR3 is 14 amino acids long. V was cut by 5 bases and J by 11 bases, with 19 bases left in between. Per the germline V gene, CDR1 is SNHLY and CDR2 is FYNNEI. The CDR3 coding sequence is TGTGCCAGCAGTCCGGTCAGGGACTTGGGGACCCAGCATTTT. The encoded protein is CASSPVRDLGTQHF. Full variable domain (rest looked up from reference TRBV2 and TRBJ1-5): EPEVTQTPSHQVTQMGQEVILRCVPISNHLYFYWYRQILGQKVEFLVSFYNNEISEKSEIFDDQFSVERPDGSNFTLKIRSTKLEDSAMYFCASSPVRDLGTQHFGDGTRLSIL.

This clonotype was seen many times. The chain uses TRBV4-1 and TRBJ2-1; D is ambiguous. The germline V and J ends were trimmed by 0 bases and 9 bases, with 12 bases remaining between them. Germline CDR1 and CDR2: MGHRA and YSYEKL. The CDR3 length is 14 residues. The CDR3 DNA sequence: TGCGCCAGCAGCCAAGATAACCTCCTTGGTGAGCAGTTCTTC. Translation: CASSQDNLLGEQFF.

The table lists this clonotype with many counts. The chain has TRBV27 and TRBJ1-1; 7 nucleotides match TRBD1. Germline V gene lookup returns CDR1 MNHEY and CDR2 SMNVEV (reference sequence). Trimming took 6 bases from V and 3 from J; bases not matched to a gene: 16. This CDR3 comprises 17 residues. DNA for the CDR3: TGTGCCAGCAGCCACCGAGGGGGCCATGGGGTGTACACTGAAGCTTTCTTT. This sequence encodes CASSHRGGHGVYTEAFF.

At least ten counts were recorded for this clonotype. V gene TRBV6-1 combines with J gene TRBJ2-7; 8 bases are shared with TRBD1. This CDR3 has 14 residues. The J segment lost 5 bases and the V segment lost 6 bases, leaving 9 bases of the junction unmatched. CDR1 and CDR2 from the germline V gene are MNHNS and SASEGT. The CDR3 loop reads CASSFQGAQDEQYF. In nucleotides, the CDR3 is TGTGCCAGCAGCTTTCAGGGGGCCCAAGACGAGCAGTACTTC.

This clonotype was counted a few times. The DNA of the CDR3 is TGTGCCAGCAGTCCAACAGGGCCCCACGAGCAGTACTTC. Protein sequence: CASSPTGPHEQYF. The V gene is TRBV12-3 or TRBV12-4, the J gene TRBJ2-7; weak D call: TRBD1 (6 bases). This CDR3 is built from 13 residues. Trimming removed 5 bases from V and 5 bases from J, with 13 bases in between.

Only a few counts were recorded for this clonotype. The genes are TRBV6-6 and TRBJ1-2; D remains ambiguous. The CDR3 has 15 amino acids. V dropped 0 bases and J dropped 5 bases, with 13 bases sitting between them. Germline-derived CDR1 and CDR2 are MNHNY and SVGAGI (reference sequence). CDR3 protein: CASSYSVRPSYGYTF. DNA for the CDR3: TGTGCCAGCAGTTACTCAGTAAGGCCCTCTTATGGCTACACCTTC.

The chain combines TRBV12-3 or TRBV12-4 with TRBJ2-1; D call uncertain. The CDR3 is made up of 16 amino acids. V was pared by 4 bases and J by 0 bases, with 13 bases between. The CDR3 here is CASSSSRSGSYNEQFF. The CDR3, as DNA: TGTGCCAGCAGTTCCAGCAGGTCAGGCTCCTACAATGAGCAGTTCTTC.

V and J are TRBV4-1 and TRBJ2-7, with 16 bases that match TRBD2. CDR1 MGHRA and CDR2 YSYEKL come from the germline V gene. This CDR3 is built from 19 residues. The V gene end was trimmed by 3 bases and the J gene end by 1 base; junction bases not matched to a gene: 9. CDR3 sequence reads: CASSQDPGLAGGPSYEQYF. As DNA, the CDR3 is TGCGCCAGCAGCCAGGACCCGGGACTAGCGGGAGGGCCATCCTACGAGCAGTACTTC.

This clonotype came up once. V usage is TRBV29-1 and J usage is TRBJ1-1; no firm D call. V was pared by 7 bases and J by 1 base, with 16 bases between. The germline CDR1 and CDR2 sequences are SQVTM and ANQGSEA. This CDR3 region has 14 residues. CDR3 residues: CSADMGGGNTEAFF. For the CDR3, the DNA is TGCAGCGCAGACATGGGTGGTGGGAACACTGAAGCTTTCTTT.

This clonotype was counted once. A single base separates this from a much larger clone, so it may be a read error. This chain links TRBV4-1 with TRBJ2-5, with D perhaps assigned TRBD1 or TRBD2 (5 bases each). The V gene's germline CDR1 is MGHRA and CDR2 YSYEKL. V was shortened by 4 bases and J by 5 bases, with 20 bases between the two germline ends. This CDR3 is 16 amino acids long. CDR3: CASSRAGTNRAETQYF. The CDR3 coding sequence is TGCGCCAGCAGCCGCGCAGGGACGAATCGGGCGGAGACCCAGTACTTC.

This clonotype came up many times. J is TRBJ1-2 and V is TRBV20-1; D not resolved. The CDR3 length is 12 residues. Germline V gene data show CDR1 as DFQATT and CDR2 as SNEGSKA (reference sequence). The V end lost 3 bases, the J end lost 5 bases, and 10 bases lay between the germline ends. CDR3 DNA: TGCAGTGCTAGGGCGGCGTTATATGGCTACACCTTC. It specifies CSARAALYGYTF.

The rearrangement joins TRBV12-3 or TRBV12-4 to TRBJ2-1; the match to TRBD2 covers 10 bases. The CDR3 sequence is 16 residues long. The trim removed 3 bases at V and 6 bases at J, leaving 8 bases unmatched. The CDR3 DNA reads TGTGCCAGCAGTTTCCCCCTAGCGGGAGAGCGCAATGAGCAGTTCTTC. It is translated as CASSFPLAGERNEQFF.

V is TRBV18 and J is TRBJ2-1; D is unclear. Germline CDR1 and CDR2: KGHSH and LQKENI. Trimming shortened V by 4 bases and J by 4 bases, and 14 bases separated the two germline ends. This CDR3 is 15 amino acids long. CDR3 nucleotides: TGTGCCAGCTCACTAAACCACGGGCAATACAATGAGCAGTTCTTC. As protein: CASSLNHGQYNEQFF.